A selection of T cell receptor beta chains follows, all from one sample in a study of blood T cell repertoires in COVID-19. The table came from immunoSEQ multiplex PCR; TCRdb's copy has only in-frame clones and leaves some out. The table has fewer than 250,000 clones, about 86% seen once. The sequenced material came from PBMCs or T cells enriched from blood (not recorded which). The receptors derive from a middle-aged woman with acute COVID-19. Each CDR3 is given with its conserved first and last residue. Fields, in order: D gene, clone size, V gene, CDR3 length, CDR3 protein. A D gene is named only where the DNA matches it firmly. Rows give clone size only sometimes, using once, few, many, or a class for an expanded clone.

TRBD1	-	TRBV4-1	18	CASSQLYPGQGASTEAFF
-	-	TRBV7-2	13	CASSFRLTDTQYF
-	-	TRBV7-2	12	CASRGVHNEQFF
-	-	TRBV6-2/TRBV6-3	16	CASSYSGGRLSYEQYF
-	-	TRBV25-1	16	CASSERSFADQETQYF
-	-	TRBV4-1	16	CASSQPGLRSYNEQFF
-	-	TRBV27	14	CASAKGGISYEQYF
-	-	TRBV11-2	14	CASSLMGDNQPQHF
TRBD1	-	TRBV28	15	CASRHGDRVQTGYTF
TRBD1	-	TRBV7-9	17	CASSRLGQGVTDYEQYF
-	-	TRBV27	14	CASGRQSSNYGYTF
TRBD2	once	TRBV5-1	18	CASSLGLAGSAFYNEQFF
-	-	TRBV9	15	CASSDSGSMYNEQFF
TRBD1	-	TRBV3-1/TRBV3-2	13	CASSQAGTVEQFF
-	few	TRBV18	13	CASSLDSNEKLFF
-	-	TRBV18	15	CASSPRRQGIYEQYF
-	-	TRBV28	14	CASSFPQRLYEQYF
-	-	TRBV7-2	16	CASRVAEGGYTNEQFF
TRBD1	-	TRBV5-1	14	CASSLGDRDTEAFF
-	-	TRBV6-1	14	CASSEPLDYTTQYF
TRBD1	-	TRBV7-2	13	CATGTGPEETQYF
-	-	TRBV7-2	16	CASSSPAGLAYNEQFF
-	-	TRBV6-1	14	CASSEEGFINEQFF
TRBD1	few	TRBV18	18	CASSPITGGLSNTGELFF
-	-	TRBV2	13	CASKETSEDTQYF
TRBD1	-	TRBV7-6	15	CASSLAGQGQETQYF
-	-	TRBV28	12	CASEGPIYEQYF
-	few	TRBV28	12	CASTAVESPLHF
TRBD1	-	TRBV5-1	14	CASSPGQGNQPQHF